This T cell receptor beta chain was identified in a study of T cells in Graves' hyperthyroidism and ophthalmopathy. Study conclusions and caveats: In validation, the model predicted ophthalmopathy. These predictions came a median about 6.2 months before onset.

Graves' hyperthyroidism showing no ophthalmopathy progression within 18 months was considered stable. On this clonotype: Antigen: not known.

Trimming removed 0 bases at V and 6 bases at J, with 18 bases between. The V gene's germline CDR1 is SEHNR and CDR2 FQNEAQ (reference sequence). The CDR3 loop spans 17 amino acids. TCR beta CDR3 regions were amplified from RNA transcripts. HTBI primers were employed in a first-round RT-PCR of the TCR CDR3. TCRdb re-called the multiplex PCR reads with MiXCR, one entry per CDR3 protein. In the table there are 700,000 or so distinct CDR3 sequences, less than 20% of which are singletons. This receptor was obtained from a man aged 18 to 35 with Graves' hyperthyroidism. This chain joins TRBV7-9 and TRBJ2-1, with a weak D call TRBD1 (6 bases). The sequenced material came from blood. The CDR3 coding sequence is TGTGCCAGCAGCTTAGCAAGGGGACACGTCATCATCAATGAGCAGTTCTTC. Translation gives CASSLARGHVIINEQFF.